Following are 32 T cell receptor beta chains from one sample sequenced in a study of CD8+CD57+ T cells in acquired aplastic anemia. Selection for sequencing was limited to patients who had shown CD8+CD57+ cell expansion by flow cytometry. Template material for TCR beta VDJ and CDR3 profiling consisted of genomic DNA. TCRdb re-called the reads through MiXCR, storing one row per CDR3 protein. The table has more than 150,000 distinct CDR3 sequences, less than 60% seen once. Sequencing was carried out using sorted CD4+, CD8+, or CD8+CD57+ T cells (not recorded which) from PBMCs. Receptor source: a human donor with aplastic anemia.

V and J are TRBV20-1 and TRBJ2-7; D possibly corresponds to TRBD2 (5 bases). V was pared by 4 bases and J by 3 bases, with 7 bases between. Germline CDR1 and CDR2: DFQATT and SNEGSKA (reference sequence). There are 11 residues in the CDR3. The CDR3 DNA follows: TGCAGTGCTACGAGCGGCTACGAGCAGTACTTC. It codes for CSATSGYEQYF.

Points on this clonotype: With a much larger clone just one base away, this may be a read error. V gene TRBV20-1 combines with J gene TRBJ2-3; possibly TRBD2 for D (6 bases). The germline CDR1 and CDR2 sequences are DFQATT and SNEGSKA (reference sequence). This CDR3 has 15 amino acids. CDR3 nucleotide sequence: TGCAGTGCTAGAGATCCCGCGGGAATCACAGATACGCAGTGTTTT. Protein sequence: CSARDPAGITDTQCF.

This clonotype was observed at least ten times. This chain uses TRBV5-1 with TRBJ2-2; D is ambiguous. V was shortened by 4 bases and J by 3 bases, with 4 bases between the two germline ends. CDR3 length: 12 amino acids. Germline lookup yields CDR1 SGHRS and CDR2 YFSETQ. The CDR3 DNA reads TGCGCCAGCAGCCGATACACCGGGGAGCTGTTTTTT. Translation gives CASSRYTGELFF.

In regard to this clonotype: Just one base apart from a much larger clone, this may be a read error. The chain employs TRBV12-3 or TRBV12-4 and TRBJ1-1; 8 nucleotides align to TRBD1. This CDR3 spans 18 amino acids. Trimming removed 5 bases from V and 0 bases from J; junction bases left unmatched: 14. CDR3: CASSMRTGPNSMNTEAFF. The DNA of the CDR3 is TGTGCCAGCAGTATGAGGACAGGGCCAAACTCCATGAACACTGAAGCTTTCTTT.

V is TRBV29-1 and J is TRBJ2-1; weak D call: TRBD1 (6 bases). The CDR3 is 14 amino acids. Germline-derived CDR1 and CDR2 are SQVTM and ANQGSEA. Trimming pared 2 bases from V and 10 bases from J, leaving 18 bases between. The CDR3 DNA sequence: TGCAGCGTTGAAACGGTACAGGGACCGTTCGAGCAGTTCTTC. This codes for CSVETVQGPFEQFF.

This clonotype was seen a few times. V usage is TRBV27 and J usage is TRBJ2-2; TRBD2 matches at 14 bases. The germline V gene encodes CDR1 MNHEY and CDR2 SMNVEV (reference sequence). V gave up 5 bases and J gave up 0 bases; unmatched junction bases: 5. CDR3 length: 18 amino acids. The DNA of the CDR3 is TGTGCCAGCAGTCAGGGACTAGCGGGAGTAGCGAACACCGGGGAGCTGTTTTTT. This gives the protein CASSQGLAGVANTGELFF.

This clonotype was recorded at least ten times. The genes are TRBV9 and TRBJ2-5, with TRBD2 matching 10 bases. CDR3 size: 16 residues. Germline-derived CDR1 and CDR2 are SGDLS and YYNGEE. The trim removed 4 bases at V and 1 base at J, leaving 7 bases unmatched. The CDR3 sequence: CASSPGQRGGQETQYF. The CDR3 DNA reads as TGTGCCAGCAGCCCGGGGCAGCGGGGGGGCCAAGAGACCCAGTACTTC. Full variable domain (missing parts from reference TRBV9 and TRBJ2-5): DSGVTQTPKHLITATGQRVTLRCSPRSGDLSVYWYQQSLDQGLQFLIQYYNGEERAKGNILERFSAQQFPDLHSELNLSSLELGDSALYFCASSPGQRGGQETQYFGPGTRLLVL.

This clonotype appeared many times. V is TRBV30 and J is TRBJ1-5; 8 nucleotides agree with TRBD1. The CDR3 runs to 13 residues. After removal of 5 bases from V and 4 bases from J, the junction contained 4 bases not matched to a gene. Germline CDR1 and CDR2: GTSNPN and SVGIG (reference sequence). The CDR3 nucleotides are TGTGCCTGGGGACAGGGTTTAAATCAGCCCCAGCATTTT. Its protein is CAWGQGLNQPQHF.

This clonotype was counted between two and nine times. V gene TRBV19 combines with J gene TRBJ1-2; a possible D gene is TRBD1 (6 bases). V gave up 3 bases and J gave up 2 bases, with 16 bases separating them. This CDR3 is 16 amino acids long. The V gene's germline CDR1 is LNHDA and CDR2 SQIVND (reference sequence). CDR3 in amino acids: CASSIPFGQPNYGYTF. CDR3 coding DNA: TGTGCCAGTAGTATCCCATTTGGACAGCCCAACTATGGCTACACCTTC.

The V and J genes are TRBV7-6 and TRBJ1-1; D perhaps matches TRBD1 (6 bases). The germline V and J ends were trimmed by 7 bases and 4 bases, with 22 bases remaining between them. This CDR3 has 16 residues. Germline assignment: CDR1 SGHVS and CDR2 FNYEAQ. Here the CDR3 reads CASTHFGGSGSTEAFF. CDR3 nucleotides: TGTGCCAGCACCCACTTCGGGGGCTCGGGGAGCACTGAAGCTTTCTTT.

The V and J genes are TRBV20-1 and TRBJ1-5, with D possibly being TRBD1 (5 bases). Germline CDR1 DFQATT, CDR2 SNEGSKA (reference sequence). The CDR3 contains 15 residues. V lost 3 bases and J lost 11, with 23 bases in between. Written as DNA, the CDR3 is TGCAGTGCTAGGGGCAGGGCCGGTGGCAATAGGGCCCAGCATTTT. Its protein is CSARGRAGGNRAQHF.

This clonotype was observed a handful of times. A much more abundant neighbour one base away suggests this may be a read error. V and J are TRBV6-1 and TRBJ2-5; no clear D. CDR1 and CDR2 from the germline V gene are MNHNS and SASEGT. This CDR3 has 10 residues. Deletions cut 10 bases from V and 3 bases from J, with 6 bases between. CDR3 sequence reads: CAIMEETQYF. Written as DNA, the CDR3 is TGTGCCATCATGGAAGAGACCCAGTACTTC.

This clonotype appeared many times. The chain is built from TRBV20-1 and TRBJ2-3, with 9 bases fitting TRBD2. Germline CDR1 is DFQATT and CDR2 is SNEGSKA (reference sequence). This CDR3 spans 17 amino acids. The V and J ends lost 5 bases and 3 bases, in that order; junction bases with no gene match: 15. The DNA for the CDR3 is TGCAGTGCTTCTCTCTTTAGCGGGGGTAAAAGGACAGATACGCAGTATTTT. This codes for CSASLFSGGKRTDTQYF.

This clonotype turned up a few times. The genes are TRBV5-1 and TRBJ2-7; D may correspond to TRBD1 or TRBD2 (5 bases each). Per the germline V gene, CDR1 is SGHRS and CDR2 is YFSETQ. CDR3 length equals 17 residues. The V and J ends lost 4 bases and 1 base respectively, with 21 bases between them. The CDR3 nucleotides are TGCGCCAGCAGCACGGGACCGAGGTCGGTAGGATCCTACGAGCAGTACTTC. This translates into CASSTGPRSVGSYEQYF.

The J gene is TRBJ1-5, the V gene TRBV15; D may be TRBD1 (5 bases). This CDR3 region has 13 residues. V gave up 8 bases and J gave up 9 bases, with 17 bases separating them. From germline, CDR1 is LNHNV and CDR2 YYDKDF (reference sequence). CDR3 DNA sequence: TGTGCCACCTCAGCCGGGACCTCAGGGCCCCAGCATTTT. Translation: CATSAGTSGPQHF.

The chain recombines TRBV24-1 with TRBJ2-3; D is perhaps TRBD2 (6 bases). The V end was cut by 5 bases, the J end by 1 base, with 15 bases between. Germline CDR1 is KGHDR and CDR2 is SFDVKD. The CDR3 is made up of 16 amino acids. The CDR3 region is CATSASVAVRTDTQYF. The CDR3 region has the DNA TGTGCCACCAGTGCTAGTGTAGCGGTTCGCACAGATACGCAGTATTTT.

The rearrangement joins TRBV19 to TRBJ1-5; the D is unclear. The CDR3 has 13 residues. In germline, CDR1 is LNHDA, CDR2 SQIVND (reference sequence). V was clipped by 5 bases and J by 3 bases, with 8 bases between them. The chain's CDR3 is CASSASSNQPQHF. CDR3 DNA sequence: TGTGCCAGTAGTGCCTCCTCCAATCAGCCCCAGCATTTT.

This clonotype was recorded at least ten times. CDR3: CASSWGQGGQPQHF. The CDR3 nucleotides read TGTGCCAGCAGCTGGGGACAGGGGGGCCAGCCCCAGCATTTT. The V call is TRBV5-5, the J call TRBJ1-5; 11 nucleotides match TRBD1. Germline trimming cut 3 bases from V and 7 bases from J; bases unmatched to any gene: 3. The CDR3 covers 14 residues. The germline CDR1 and CDR2 sequences are SGHKS and YYEKEE (reference sequence).

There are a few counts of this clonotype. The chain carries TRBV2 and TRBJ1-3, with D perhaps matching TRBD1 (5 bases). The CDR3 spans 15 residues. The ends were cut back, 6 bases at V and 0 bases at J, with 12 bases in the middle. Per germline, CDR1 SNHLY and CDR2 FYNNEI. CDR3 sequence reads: CASSPQANSGNTIYF. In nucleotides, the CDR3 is TGTGCCAGCAGCCCACAGGCCAACTCTGGAAACACCATATATTTT.

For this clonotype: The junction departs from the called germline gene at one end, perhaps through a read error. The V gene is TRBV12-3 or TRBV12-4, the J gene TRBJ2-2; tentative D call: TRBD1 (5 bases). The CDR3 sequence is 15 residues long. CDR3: CTSSFFTGNTGELFF. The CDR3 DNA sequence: TGTACCAGCAGTTTTTTTACAGGAAACACCGGGGAGCTGTTTTTT.

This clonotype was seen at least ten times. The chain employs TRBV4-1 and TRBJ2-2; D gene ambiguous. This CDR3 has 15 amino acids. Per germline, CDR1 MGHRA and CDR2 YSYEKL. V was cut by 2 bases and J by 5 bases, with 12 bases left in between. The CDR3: CASSQLDFLTGELFF. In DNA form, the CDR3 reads TGCGCCAGCAGCCAACTAGACTTCTTAACCGGGGAGCTGTTTTTT.

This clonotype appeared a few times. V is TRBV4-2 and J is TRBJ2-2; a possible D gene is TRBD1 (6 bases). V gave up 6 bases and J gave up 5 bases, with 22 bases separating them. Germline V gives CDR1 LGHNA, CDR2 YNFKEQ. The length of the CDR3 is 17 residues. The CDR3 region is CASRLLETGFSTGELFF. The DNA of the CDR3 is TGTGCCAGCAGGCTGCTTGAAACAGGGTTTTCTACCGGGGAGCTGTTTTTT.

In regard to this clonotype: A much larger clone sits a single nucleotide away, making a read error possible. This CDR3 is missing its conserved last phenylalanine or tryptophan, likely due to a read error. The CDR3 protein is CASSSKTGNYNEQFL. The CDR3 coding sequence is TGTGCCAGCAGCTCAAAGACAGGGAATTACAATGAGCAGTTCCTC. V usage is TRBV9 and J usage is TRBJ2-1, with 7 bases that match TRBD1. CDR1 and CDR2 from the germline V gene are SGDLS and YYNGEE. Trimming removed 4 bases from V and 4 bases from J; junction bases left unmatched: 8. The CDR3 spans 15 residues.

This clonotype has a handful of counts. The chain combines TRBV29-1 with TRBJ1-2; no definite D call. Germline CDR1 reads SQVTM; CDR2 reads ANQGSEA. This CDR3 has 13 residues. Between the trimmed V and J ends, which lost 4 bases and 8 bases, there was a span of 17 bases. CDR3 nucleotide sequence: TGCAGCGTTGGACCCAGGCTGGTGGAGGGCTACACCTTC. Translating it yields CSVGPRLVEGYTF. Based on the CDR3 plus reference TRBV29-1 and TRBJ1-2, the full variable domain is SAVISQKPSRDICQRGTSLTIQCQVDSQVTMMFWYRQQPGQSLTLIATANQGSEATYESGFVIDKFPISRPNLTFSTLTVSNMSPEDSSIYLCSVGPRLVEGYTFGSGTRLTVV.

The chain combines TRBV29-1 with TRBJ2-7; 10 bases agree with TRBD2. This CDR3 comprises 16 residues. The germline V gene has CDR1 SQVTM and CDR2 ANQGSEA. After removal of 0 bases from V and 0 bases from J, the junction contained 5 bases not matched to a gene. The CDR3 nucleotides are TGCAGCGTTGAAGAGCCTACTAGCGGGGCCTCCTACGAGCAGTACTTC. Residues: CSVEEPTSGASYEQYF.

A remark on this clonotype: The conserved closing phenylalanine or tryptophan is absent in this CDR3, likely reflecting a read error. CDR3 in amino acids: CASSPLRDEQYL. CDR3 coding DNA: TGTGCCAGCTCACCACTGAGGGACGAGCAGTACCTC. The chain employs TRBV18 and TRBJ2-7; a possible D gene is TRBD2 (5 bases). The CDR3 consists of 12 residues. V shed 1 base and J shed 5 bases, with 6 bases lying between them. Germline V gene lookup returns CDR1 KGHSH and CDR2 LQKENI.

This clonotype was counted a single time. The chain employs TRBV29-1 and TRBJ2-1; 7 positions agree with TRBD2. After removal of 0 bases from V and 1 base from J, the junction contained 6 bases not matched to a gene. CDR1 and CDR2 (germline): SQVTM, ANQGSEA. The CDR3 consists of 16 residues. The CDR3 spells CSVEDLRTRSYNEQFF. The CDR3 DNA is TGCAGCGTTGAAGATTTAAGGACTAGATCCTACAATGAGCAGTTCTTC.

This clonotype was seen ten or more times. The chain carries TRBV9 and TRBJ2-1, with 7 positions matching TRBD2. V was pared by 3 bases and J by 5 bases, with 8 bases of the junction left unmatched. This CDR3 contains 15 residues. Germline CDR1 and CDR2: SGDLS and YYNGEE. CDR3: CASSARGLLDNEQFF. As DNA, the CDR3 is TGTGCCAGCAGCGCGAGGGGACTACTAGACAATGAGCAGTTCTTC.

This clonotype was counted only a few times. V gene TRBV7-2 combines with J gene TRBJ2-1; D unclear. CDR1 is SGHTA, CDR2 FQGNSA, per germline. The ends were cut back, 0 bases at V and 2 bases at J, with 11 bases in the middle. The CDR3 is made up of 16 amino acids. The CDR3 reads CASSLASPIAYNEQFF. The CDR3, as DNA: TGTGCCAGCAGCTTAGCGTCTCCGATTGCCTACAATGAGCAGTTCTTC.

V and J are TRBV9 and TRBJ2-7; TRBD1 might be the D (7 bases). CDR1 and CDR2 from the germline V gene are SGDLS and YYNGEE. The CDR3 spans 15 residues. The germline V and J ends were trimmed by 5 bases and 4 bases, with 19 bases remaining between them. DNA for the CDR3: TGTGCCAGCAGTTTTAGGCAGGGGGGTATTTACGAGCAGTACTTC. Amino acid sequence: CASSFRQGGIYEQYF.

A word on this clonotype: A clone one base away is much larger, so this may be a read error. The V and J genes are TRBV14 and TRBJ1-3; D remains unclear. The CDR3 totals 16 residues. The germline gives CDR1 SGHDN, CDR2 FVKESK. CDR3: CASSQVRGISGNTVYF. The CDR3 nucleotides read TGTGCCAGCAGCCAAGTAAGAGGGATTTCTGGAAACACCGTATATTTT.

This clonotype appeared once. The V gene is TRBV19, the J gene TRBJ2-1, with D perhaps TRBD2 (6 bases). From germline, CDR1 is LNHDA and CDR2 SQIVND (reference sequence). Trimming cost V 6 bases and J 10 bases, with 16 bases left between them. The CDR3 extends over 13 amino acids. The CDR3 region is CASSSPSGHEQFF. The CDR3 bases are TGTGCCAGTAGCTCCCCGAGCGGGCACGAGCAGTTCTTC.